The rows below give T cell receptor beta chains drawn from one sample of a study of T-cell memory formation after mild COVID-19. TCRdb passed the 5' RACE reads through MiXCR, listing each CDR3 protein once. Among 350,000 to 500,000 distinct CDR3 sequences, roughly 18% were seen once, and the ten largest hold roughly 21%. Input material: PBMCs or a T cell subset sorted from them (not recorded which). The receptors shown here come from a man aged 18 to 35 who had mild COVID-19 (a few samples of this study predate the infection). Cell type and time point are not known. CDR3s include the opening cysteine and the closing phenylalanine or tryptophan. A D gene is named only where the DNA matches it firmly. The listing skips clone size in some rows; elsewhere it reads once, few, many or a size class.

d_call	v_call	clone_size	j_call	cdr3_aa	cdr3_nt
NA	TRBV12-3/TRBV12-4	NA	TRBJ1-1	CASSFRSQAFF	TGTGCCAGCAGTTTCCGCAGCCAAGCTTTCTTT
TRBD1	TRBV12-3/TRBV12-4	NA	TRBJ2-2	CASRGQGSIGELFF	TGTGCCAGCAGAGGACAGGGGTCGATCGGGGAGCTGTTTTTT
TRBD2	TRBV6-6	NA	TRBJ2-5	CASRLAGGGETQYF	TGTGCCAGCAGGCTAGCGGGGGGAGGAGAGACCCAGTACTTC
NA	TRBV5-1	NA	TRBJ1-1	CASSLEGRGPYTEAFF	TGCGCCAGCAGCTTGGAAGGTCGGGGACCTTACACTGAAGCTTTCTTT
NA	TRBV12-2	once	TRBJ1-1	CASRHSSGHGGAEAFF	TGTGCAAGTCGCCATTCCAGCGGCCACGGTGGGGCTGAAGCTTTCTTT
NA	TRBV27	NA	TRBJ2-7	CASSFLRGAEQYF	TGTGCCAGCAGTTTCTTGAGGGGGGCAGAGCAGTACTTC
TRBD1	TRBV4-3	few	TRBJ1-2	CASSQDVGTGGGPGYGYTF	TGCGCCAGCAGCCAAGACGTCGGGACAGGGGGCGGCCCGGGGTATGGCTACACCTTC
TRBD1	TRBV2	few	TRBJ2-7	CASSDRDRLYEQYF	TGTGCCAGCAGTGACCGGGACAGGTTGTACGAGCAGTACTTC
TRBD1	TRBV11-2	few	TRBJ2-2	CASSRPEGASTGELFF	TGTGCCAGCAGCCGGCCTGAGGGGGCCTCTACCGGGGAGCTGTTTTTT
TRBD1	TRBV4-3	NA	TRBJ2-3	CASSRRQGRTDTQYF	TGCGCCAGCAGCCGGCGACAGGGTCGCACAGATACGCAGTATTTT
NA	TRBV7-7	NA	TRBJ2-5	CASSLGATGETQYF	TGTGCCAGCAGCTTAGGGGCGACTGGAGAGACCCAGTACTTC
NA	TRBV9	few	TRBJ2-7	CASSPQRAYYEQYF	TGTGCCAGCAGCCCCCAGCGGGCTTACTACGAGCAGTACTTC
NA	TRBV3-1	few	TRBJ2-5	CASSPTGEGHAQETQYF	TGTGCCAGCAGCCCTACAGGGGAGGGGCACGCCCAAGAGACCCAGTACTTC
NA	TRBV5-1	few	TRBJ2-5	CASSLDIFRETQYF	TGCGCCAGCAGCTTGGATATATTCCGAGAGACCCAGTACTTC
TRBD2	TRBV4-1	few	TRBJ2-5	CASSQGPAGFQETQYF	TGCGCCAGCAGCCAAGGCCCAGCGGGGTTCCAAGAGACCCAGTACTTC
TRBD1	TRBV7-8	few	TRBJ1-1	CASSLARGRWDTEAFF	TGTGCCAGCAGCTTAGCGAGGGGGCGGTGGGACACTGAAGCTTTCTTT
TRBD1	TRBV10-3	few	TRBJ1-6	CAISTGQSPSASPLHF	TGTGCCATCAGTACGGGACAGTCCCCATCCGCATCACCCCTCCACTTT
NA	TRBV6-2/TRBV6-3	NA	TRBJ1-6	CASSGTTSYNSPLHF	TGTGCTAGTAGCGGGACAACCTCCTATAATTCACCCCTCCACTTT
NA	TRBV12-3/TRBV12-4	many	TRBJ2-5	CASNTGNQETQYF	TGTGCCAGCAATACAGGGAACCAAGAGACCCAGTACTTC
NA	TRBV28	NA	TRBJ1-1	CASSLSSEAFF	TGTGCCAGCAGTTTAAGTTCCGAAGCTTTCTTT
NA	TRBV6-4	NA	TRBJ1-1	CASRGRGDTEAFF	TGTGCCAGCCGAGGACGGGGCGACACTGAAGCTTTCTTT
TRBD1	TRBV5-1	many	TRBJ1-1	CASSAQGMNTEAFF	TGCGCCAGCAGCGCACAGGGGATGAACACTGAAGCTTTCTTT
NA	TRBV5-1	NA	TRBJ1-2	CASSLEAQALGYTF	TGCGCCAGCAGCTTGGAGGCCCAGGCCCTTGGCTACACCTTC
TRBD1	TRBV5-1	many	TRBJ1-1	CASSSTGTGFPLHEAFF	TGCGCCAGCAGCTCTACCGGGACAGGTTTTCCCCTGCATGAAGCTTTCTTT
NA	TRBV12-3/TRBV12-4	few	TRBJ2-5	CASSPLGPRETQYF	TGTGCCAGCAGCCCCCTAGGCCCCCGGGAGACCCAGTACTTC
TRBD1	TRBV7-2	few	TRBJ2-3	CASRKRDRVTDTQYF	TGTGCCAGCAGAAAACGGGACAGGGTTACAGATACGCAGTATTTT
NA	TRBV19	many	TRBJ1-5	CASRAGGNQPQHF	TGTGCCAGTAGGGCAGGCGGCAATCAGCCCCAGCATTTT
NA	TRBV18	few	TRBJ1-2	CASSPTTTVDYGYTF	TGTGCCAGCTCACCTACGACGACAGTGGACTATGGCTACACCTTC
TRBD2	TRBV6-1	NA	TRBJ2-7	CASSDTGLGSHEQYF	TGTGCCAGCAGTGATACGGGACTAGGGTCTCACGAGCAGTACTTC
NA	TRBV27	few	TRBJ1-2	CASSPQGRGGYTF	TGTGCCAGCAGTCCCCAGGGACGGGGTGGCTACACCTTC
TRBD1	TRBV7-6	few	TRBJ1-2	CASSLGAGTGSWGYTF	TGTGCCAGCAGTCTGGGGGCCGGGACAGGGTCTTGGGGCTACACCTTC
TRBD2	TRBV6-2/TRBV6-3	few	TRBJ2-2	CASSYSSRDYNTGELFF	TGTGCCAGCAGTTACTCGAGTAGGGACTACAACACCGGGGAGCTGTTTTTT
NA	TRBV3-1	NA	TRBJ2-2	CASSLKRPGRNTGELFF	TGTGCCAGCAGCTTGAAGAGACCGGGACGGAACACCGGGGAGCTGTTTTTT
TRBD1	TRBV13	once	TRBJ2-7	CASAQGDTYEQYF	TGTGCCAGCGCCCAGGGGGACACCTACGAGCAGTACTTC